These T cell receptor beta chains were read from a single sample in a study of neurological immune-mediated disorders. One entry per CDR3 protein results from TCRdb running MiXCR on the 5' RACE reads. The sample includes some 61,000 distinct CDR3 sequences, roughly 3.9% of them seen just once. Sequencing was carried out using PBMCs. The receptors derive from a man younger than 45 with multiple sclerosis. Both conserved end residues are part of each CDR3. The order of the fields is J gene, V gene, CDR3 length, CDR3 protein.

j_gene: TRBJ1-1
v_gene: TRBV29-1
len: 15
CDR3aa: CSVEDFSGKHTEAFF

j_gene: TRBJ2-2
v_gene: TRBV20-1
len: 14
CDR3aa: CSASLRGGTGELFF

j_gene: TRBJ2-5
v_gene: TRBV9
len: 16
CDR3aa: CASSVEGDGAQETQYF

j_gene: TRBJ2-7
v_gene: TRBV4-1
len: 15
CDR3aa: CASSQQGTGAYEQYF

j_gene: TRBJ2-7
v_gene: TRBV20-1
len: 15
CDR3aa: CSARDPAGGSYEQYF

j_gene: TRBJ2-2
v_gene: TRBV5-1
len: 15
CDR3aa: CASSPDIANTGELFF

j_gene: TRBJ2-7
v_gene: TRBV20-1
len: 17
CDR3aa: CSASDSSGGPDNYEQYF

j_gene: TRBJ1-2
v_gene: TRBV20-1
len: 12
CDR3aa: CSAGTGGYGYTF

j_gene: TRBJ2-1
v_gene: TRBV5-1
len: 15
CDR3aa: CASSVGGGAYNEQFF

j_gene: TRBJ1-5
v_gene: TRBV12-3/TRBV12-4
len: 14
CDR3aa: CASSTKSGNQPQHF

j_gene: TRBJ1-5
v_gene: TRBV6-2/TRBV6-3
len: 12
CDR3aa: CASSYMYQPQHF

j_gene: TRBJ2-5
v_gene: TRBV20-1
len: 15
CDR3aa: CSAAEQRGGGETQYF

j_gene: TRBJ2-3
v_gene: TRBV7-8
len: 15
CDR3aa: CASSLREGPTDTQYF

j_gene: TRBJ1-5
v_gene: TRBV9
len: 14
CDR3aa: CASSVAGSNQPQNF

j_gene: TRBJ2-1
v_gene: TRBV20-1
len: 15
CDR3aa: CSAPPGQSSYNEQFF

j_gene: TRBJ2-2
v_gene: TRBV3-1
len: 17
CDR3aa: CASSQDIGAAGTGELFF

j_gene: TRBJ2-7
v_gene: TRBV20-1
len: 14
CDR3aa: CSASASGGLSEQYF